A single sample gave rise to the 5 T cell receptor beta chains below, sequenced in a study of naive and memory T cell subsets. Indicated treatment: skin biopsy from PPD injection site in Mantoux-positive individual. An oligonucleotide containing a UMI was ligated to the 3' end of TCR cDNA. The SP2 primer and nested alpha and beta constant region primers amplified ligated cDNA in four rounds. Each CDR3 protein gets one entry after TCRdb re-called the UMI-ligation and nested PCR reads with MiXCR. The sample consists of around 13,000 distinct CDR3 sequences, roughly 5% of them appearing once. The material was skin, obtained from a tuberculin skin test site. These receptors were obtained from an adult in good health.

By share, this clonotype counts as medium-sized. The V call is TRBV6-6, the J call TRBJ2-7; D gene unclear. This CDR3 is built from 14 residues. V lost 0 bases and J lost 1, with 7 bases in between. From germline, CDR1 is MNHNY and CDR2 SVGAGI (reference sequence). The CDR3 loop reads CASSYSGRSYEQYF. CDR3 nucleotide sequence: TGTGCCAGCAGTTACTCGGGCAGGTCCTACGAGCAGTACTTC.

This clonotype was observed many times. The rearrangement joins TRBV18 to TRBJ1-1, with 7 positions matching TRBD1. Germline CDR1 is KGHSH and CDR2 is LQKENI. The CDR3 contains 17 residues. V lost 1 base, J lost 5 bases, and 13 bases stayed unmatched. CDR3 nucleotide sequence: TGTGCCAGCTCACCACGGACAGGTACGGAATGGGGGACTGAAGCTTTCTTT. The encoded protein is CASSPRTGTEWGTEAFF.

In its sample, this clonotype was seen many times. CDR3 residues: CASSLEASGGPTDTQYF. As DNA, the CDR3 is TGCGCCAGCAGCTTGGAAGCGAGCGGGGGACCCACAGATACGCAGTATTTT. V gene TRBV5-1 combines with J gene TRBJ2-3; the match to TRBD2 covers 8 bases. J gave up 2 bases and V 0 bases, and 8 bases lay outside the gene matches. The CDR3 is made up of 17 amino acids. Germline-derived CDR1 and CDR2 are SGHRS and YFSETQ.

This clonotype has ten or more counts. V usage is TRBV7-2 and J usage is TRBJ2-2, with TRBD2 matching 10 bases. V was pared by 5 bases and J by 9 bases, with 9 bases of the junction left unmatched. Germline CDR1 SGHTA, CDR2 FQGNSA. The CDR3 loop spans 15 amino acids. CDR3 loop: CASSASGGARRELFF. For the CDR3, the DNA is TGTGCCAGCAGCGCGAGCGGGGGGGCAAGACGGGAGCTGTTTTTT.

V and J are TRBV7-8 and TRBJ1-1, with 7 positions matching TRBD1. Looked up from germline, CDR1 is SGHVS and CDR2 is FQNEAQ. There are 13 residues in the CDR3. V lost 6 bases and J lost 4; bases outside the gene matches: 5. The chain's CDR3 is CASSLTGPTEAFF. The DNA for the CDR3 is TGTGCCAGCAGTCTGACAGGGCCCACTGAAGCTTTCTTT.